This entry features one T cell receptor (beta chain) sequence. Participants were placed into cohorts based on the clinical history they reported. The record originates from a study of blood T cell repertoires in COVID-19. Profiling relied on immunoSEQ multiplex PCR, and the TCRdb table lists in-frame clones only, not all of them. The table lists around 200,000 clones, about 85% of them singletons. Germline V gives CDR1 SGHVS, CDR2 FNYEAQ. The trim removed 7 bases at V and 6 bases at J, leaving 14 bases unmatched. The CDR3 contains 15 residues. The sample comprised PBMCs or T cells enriched from blood (not recorded which). This chain links TRBV7-6 with TRBJ2-7; 8 bases agree with TRBD1. The receptor was derived from a man in his forties who had recovered from COVID-19. In DNA form, the CDR3 reads TGTGCCAGCACCCCCCGGGAAGACAGGGGTAGCGAGCAGTACTTC. It specifies CASTPREDRGSEQYF.